The clone carrying this T cell receptor beta chain was seen at least ten times. TCRdb reprocessed the 5' RACE reads via MiXCR and lists one record per CDR3 protein. The sample has some 760,000 distinct CDR3 sequences, 15% to 20% seen once. Germline V gene sequence: CDR1 SGHRS, CDR2 YFSETQ. V was clipped by 1 base and J by 6 bases; unmatched bases: 12. The CDR3 length is 17 residues. These data originate in a study of identical twins. This sample also belongs to another study, concerning T cells expressing NK-cell markers. As that study records: Seven of the eight sequenced donors were HCMV-seropositive; one was seronegative. Topping the CD3+CD56-NKG2C+ fraction as well were these clonotypes, in several donors. Expanded NKG2C+ T cell clones had unclear HCMV specificity.

The sequence was obtained from a young woman in good health. What was sequenced was PBMCs. The chain links TRBV5-1 to TRBJ2-1; 8 nucleotides agree with TRBD1. CDR3 sequence (DNA): TGCGCCAGCAGCTTGATTCAGAAGACAGGGGTCTTCAATGAGCAGTTCTTC. It specifies CASSLIQKTGVFNEQFF.